This T cell receptor beta chain is drawn from a study of blood T cell repertoires in COVID-19. The wider study: PBMCs, B-cell-depleted T cells, or T cells provided the cDNA or gDNA that made up the material.

Method: immunoSEQ multiplex PCR; TCRdb's copy keeps in-frame clones and lacks some. Seen here are about 260,000 clones, 87% observed once, and the top ten hold approximately 1.4%. The CDR3 sequence is 15 residues long. V gave up 7 bases and J gave up 0 bases, with 15 bases separating them. Germline-derived CDR1 and CDR2 are ENHRY and SYGVKD. V and J are TRBV10-3 and TRBJ1-1, with TRBD1 as a possible D gene (6 bases). The sample comprised peripheral blood. The clonotype comes from a woman aged 40 to 50 who had recovered from COVID-19. Here the CDR3 DNA reads TGTGCCATCACTCAGGGACAAATGATGAACACTGAAGCTTTCTTT. The encoded protein is CAITQGQMMNTEAFF.